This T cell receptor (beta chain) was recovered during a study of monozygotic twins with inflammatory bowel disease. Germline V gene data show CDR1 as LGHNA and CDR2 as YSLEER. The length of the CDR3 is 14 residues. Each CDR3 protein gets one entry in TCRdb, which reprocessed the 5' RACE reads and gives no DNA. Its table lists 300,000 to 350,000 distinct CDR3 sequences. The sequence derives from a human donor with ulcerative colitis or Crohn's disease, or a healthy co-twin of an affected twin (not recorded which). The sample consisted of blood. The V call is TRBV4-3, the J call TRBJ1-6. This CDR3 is CASSRSGYNSPLHF.